This T cell receptor (beta chain) was recovered during a study of T cell clonality in common variable immunodeficiency. The data were produced by immunoSEQ multiplex PCR, yet TCRdb's version contains in-frame clones alone and is incomplete. The sample contains some 32,000 clones, none of them singletons. This clone was detected ten times or more. Its antigen is not identified. With the read ending 3 residues before the CDR3 end, the germline J gene is used to fill in that end. Study outcomes and limitations: Compared with controls, CVID subjects had fewer shared TCRbeta clones. Common variable immunodeficiency TCR beta sequences reportedly had fewer deletions and N-nucleotide insertions.

Germline lookup yields CDR1 SGHVS and CDR2 FQNEAQ. This CDR3 contains 14 residues. V lost 5 bases and J 0 bases, leaving 10 bases between the germline ends. Sequencing input: peripheral blood mononuclear cells. This receptor was obtained from a person aged 18 to 75 in good health. This chain joins TRBV7-8 and TRBJ2-5; D possibly corresponds to TRBD1 (5 bases). CDR3 DNA, as far as it was read: TGTGCCAGCAGCCTCAAGGGGTACCAAGAGACC. This gives the protein CASSLKGYQET. From start to end, the CDR3 is CASSLKGYQETQYF.